This passage covers 8 T cell receptor beta chains from one sample sequenced in a study of regulatory T cells in long-lasting Graves disease. Building of the TCR beta libraries involved iRepertoire HTBI primers and Arm-PCR of CDR3 regions. TCRdb called the multiplex PCR reads again in MiXCR, with one record for every CDR3 protein. The sample includes 400,000 to 500,000 distinct CDR3 sequences, around 17% of them seen just once. The time point here: newly diagnosed GD, antithyroid drugs for less than 3 months. Making the TCR library involved RNA that had been extracted from PBMCs. These data were also filed under a second study, of T cells in Graves' hyperthyroidism and ophthalmopathy.

This sample comprised peripheral blood mononuclear cells (PBMCs), obtained at new diagnosis, from a patient treated with antithyroid drugs. The receptors originated from a young woman with Graves disease.

This chain joins TRBV7-9 and TRBJ2-7, with TRBD1 matching 11 bases. CDR1 and CDR2 (germline): SEHNR, FQNEAQ (reference sequence). The CDR3 loop spans 15 amino acids. V shed 4 bases, J shed 6 bases, and the junction held 8 bases outside the gene matches. The CDR3 is CASSSTGTGGFEQYF. For the CDR3, the DNA is TGTGCCAGCAGCTCAACCGGGACAGGGGGTTTCGAGCAGTACTTC.

This chain connects TRBV19 to TRBJ2-2, with 7 bases matching TRBD1. CDR3 length: 13 amino acids. Losses at the gene ends were 6 bases for V and 5 bases for J; bases not matched to a gene: 3. Per the germline V gene, CDR1 is LNHDA and CDR2 is SQIVND (reference sequence). The CDR3 nucleotides read TGTGCCAGTAGACCACAGGGGACCGGGGAGCTGTTTTTT. Protein product: CASRPQGTGELFF.

This chain links TRBV19 with TRBJ2-2; 11 bases match TRBD2. Germline loops: CDR1 LNHDA, CDR2 SQIVND (reference sequence). The J segment lost 0 bases and the V segment lost 9 bases, leaving 9 bases of the junction unmatched. The CDR3 loop spans 17 amino acids. This CDR3 reads CASRLAGNNSNTGELFF. CDR3 DNA sequence: TGTGCCAGCCGACTAGCGGGGAACAACTCGAACACCGGGGAGCTGTTTTTT.

As to this clonotype: Just one base apart from a much larger clone, this may be a read error. This chain joins TRBV7-2 and TRBJ2-1, with 15 nucleotides matching TRBD2. The V gene end was trimmed by 8 bases and the J gene end by 5 bases; junction bases not matched to a gene: 10. CDR3 length equals 17 residues. Germline V CDR1 and CDR2: SGHTA, FQGNSA. The CDR3 bases are TGTGCCAGCGGCCGACGGACTAGCGGGAGGGTGAACAATGAGCAGTTCTTC. Encoded protein: CASGRRTSGRVNNEQFF.

This clonotype was counted at least ten times. The chain is built from TRBV6-1 and TRBJ2-7; D possibly uses TRBD1 or TRBD2 (5 bases each). Germline V gene lookup returns CDR1 MNHNS and CDR2 SASEGT. The V end was cut by 7 bases, the J end by 0 bases, with 16 bases between. CDR3 size: 15 residues. The CDR3 coding sequence is TGTGCCAGCAAATCGTCTTGGGGGTCCTCCTACGAGCAGTACTTC. Its translation: CASKSSWGSSYEQYF.

This clonotype was detected ten times or more. The chain joins TRBV5-1 to TRBJ2-3; D gene ambiguous. This CDR3 is built from 14 residues. Trimming shortened V by 2 bases and J by 2 bases, and 9 bases separated the two germline ends. Germline CDR1 reads SGHRS; CDR2 reads YFSETQ. The CDR3 DNA sequence: TGCGCCAGCAGCTTTGGGCAGATCACAGATACGCAGTATTTT. Translating gives CASSFGQITDTQYF.

The V and J genes are TRBV4-2 and TRBJ2-7; D perhaps matches TRBD2 (5 bases). With 5 bases removed from V and 2 bases from J, the gap between germline ends came to 13 bases. This CDR3 region has 14 residues. The germline V gene has CDR1 LGHNA and CDR2 YNFKEQ. The CDR3: CASSVSDGTYEQYF. CDR3 DNA sequence: TGTGCCAGCAGCGTTTCTGACGGGACCTACGAGCAGTACTTC.

J is TRBJ2-7 and V is TRBV20-1; TRBD1 matches 9 bases. Germline lookup yields CDR1 DFQATT and CDR2 SNEGSKA (reference sequence). The length of the CDR3 is 14 residues. V gave up 6 bases and J gave up 1 base; unmatched junction bases: 7. CDR3 nucleotide sequence: TGCAGTGCGACCGGGACAGGGCTTTCCTACGAGCAGTACTTC. Translated: CSATGTGLSYEQYF.